The 16 T cell receptor beta chains listed next were all sequenced from one sample in a study of blood T cell repertoires in COVID-19. Using immunoSEQ multiplex PCR, the repertoire was profiled, and TCRdb retains in-frame clones only, with some absent. Here the sample spans about 61,000 clones, about 78% being singletons. The sample taken for sequencing was peripheral blood. The receptors here all came from a man older than 75 with active or convalescent COVID-19.

J is TRBJ2-1 and V is TRBV18; D is possibly TRBD2 (5 bases). The germline CDR1 and CDR2 sequences are KGHSH and LQKENI. This CDR3 region has 14 residues. The ends were cut back, 4 bases at V and 2 bases at J, with 9 bases in the middle. The CDR3 reads CASSRGQTYNEQFF. The CDR3 DNA reads TGTGCCAGCTCACGAGGGCAGACCTACAATGAGCAGTTCTTC.

In DNA, the CDR3 is TGTGCCAGCAGGTCCCGGGAGCGCGGGGAGCAGTACTTC. This encodes CASRSRERGEQYF. The chain combines TRBV11-2 with TRBJ2-7; D is possibly TRBD2 (6 bases). Germline lookup yields CDR1 SGHAT and CDR2 FQNNGV. Trimming shortened V by 6 bases and J by 7 bases, and 16 bases separated the two germline ends. The CDR3 covers 13 residues.

This sequence joins TRBV10-1 and TRBJ1-1; possible D gene TRBD1, 5 bases. V was trimmed by 5 bases and J by 2 bases, leaving 9 bases between them. The CDR3 extends over 13 amino acids. Germline V gene lookup returns CDR1 WNHNN and CDR2 SYGVQD (reference sequence). This CDR3 reads CASSLQANTEAFF. The CDR3 DNA follows: TGCGCCAGCAGTCTACAGGCCAACACTGAAGCTTTCTTT.

This chain connects TRBV28 to TRBJ2-7, with TRBD1 identical over 7 bases. J was trimmed by 3 bases and V by 3 bases; bases with no gene match: 8. CDR3 size: 15 residues. CDR1 is MDHEN, CDR2 SYDVKM, per germline. The DNA of the CDR3 is TGTGCCAGCAGTTTCCCCCGAGACAGGGACTACGAGCAGTACTTC. This translates into CASSFPRDRDYEQYF.

This sequence joins TRBV5-6 and TRBJ1-5; 11 bases agree with TRBD1. CDR3 size: 17 residues. CDR1 is SGHDT and CDR2 is YYEEEE in the germline V gene. J was trimmed by 2 bases and V by 2 bases; bases with no gene match: 6. The CDR3 DNA is TGTGCCAGCAGCTTCGGGACAGGGGGACGGGGCAATCAGCCCCAGCATTTT. Translation gives CASSFGTGGRGNQPQHF.

V usage is TRBV3-1 (or the pseudogene TRBV3-2) and J usage is TRBJ2-5; D not resolved. This CDR3 contains 14 residues. With 3 bases removed from V and 7 bases from J, the gap between germline ends came to 15 bases. Germline CDR1 is LGHDT and CDR2 is YNNKEL (reference sequence). The CDR3 protein is CASSQLGSRGTQYF. The CDR3, as DNA: TGTGCCAGCAGCCAGTTAGGCTCCCGAGGGACCCAGTACTTC.

The rearrangement uses TRBV7-2 and TRBJ1-6; TRBD1 agrees at 12 bases. The ends lost 2 bases at V and 10 bases at J; junction bases unmatched: 9. The CDR3 length is 17 residues. Germline V lookup: CDR1 SGHTA, CDR2 FQGNSA. The CDR3 nucleotides are TGTGCCAGCAGCTTAATCGGGACAGGGGGCGGTAGGTCACCCCTCCACTTT. Protein: CASSLIGTGGGRSPLHF.

The genes are TRBV6-5 and TRBJ2-7; no definite D call. CDR3 size: 15 residues. Trimming pared 6 bases from V and 3 bases from J, leaving 18 bases between. Germline V CDR1 and CDR2: MNHEY, SVGAGI. The CDR3 nucleotides are TGTGCCAGCAGAAGAACAGAAGACCCAAGCTACGAGCAGTACTTC. It codes for CASRRTEDPSYEQYF.

The chain is built from TRBV9 and TRBJ1-2; the match to TRBD1 covers 7 bases. V shed 0 bases, J shed 5 bases, and the junction held 4 bases outside the gene matches. This CDR3 is built from 14 residues. Germline lookup yields CDR1 SGDLS and CDR2 YYNGEE. The CDR3 DNA reads as TGTGCCAGCAGCGTAGCCCTGACAGGGTATGGCTACACCTTC. Protein: CASSVALTGYGYTF.

The rearrangement uses TRBV15 and TRBJ2-7, with 9 bases aligning to TRBD2. Trimming cost V 3 bases and J 5 bases; bases outside gene matches: 20. The CDR3 runs 19 residues. Germline V lookup: CDR1 LNHNV, CDR2 YYDKDF (reference sequence). This CDR3 reads CATSSPLSSGREGRHEQYF. As DNA, the CDR3 is TGTGCCACCAGCAGTCCCCTTTCGAGTGGGCGGGAGGGCCGTCACGAGCAGTACTTC.

V gene TRBV30 combines with J gene TRBJ2-1, with TRBD2 matching over 7 bases. CDR1 GTSNPN and CDR2 SVGIG come from the germline V gene (reference sequence). This CDR3 region has 12 residues. V lost 2 bases to trimming and J lost 9 bases; unmatched junction nucleotides: 4. CDR3 residues: CAWSPPSGEQFF. CDR3 in DNA: TGTGCCTGGAGTCCTCCTAGCGGTGAGCAGTTCTTC.

The chain couples TRBV9 to TRBJ1-3, with D possibly matching TRBD1 (6 bases). CDR1 is SGDLS and CDR2 is YYNGEE in the germline V gene. This CDR3 spans 15 amino acids. Deletions cut 4 bases from V and 0 bases from J, with 11 bases between. In DNA, the CDR3 is TGTGCCAGCAGCCCCGGACAGCTCTCTGGAAACACCATATATTTT. Translation: CASSPGQLSGNTIYF.

This clone was recorded only once. The rearrangement links TRBV5-4 to TRBJ2-1, with 10 nucleotides matching TRBD2. Germline V gene sequence: CDR1 SGHNT, CDR2 YYREEE (reference sequence). This CDR3 is 15 amino acids long. Trimming cost V 0 bases and J 5 bases; bases outside gene matches: 2. CDR3 nucleotides: TGTGCCAGCAGCTTGGGTAGCGGGGGGCACAATGAGCAGTTCTTC. This encodes CASSLGSGGHNEQFF.

The chain carries TRBV29-1 and TRBJ1-4, with TRBD1 as a possible D gene (6 bases). Germline loops: CDR1 SQVTM, CDR2 ANQGSEA. The germline V and J ends were trimmed by 4 bases and 8 bases, with 17 bases remaining between them. The CDR3 covers 14 residues. For the CDR3, the DNA is TGCAGCGTTGGAGTACAGGGAAGGGAAGAAAAACTGTTTTTT. This codes for CSVGVQGREEKLFF.

CDR3 amino acids: CASSQVGAGGTQYF. The CDR3, as DNA: TGTGCCAGCAGCCAAGTAGGGGCGGGAGGTACGCAGTATTTT. The rearrangement links TRBV4-2 to TRBJ2-3; 8 nucleotides align to TRBD2. Germline CDR1 reads LGHNA; CDR2 reads YNFKEQ. V shed 1 base and J 8 bases; nucleotides not matched to a gene: 5. The CDR3 has 14 residues.

V is TRBV24-1 and J is TRBJ2-1, with a tentative D call TRBD2 (5 bases). The CDR3 is 15 amino acids. CDR1 KGHDR and CDR2 SFDVKD come from the germline V gene. The ends were cut back, 3 bases at V and 7 bases at J, with 15 bases in the middle. The CDR3 loop is CATSDISEAGNEQFF. DNA for the CDR3: TGTGCCACCAGTGATATTAGCGAGGCCGGAAATGAGCAGTTCTTC.